Listed here are 21 T cell receptor beta chains from one sample, sequenced in a study of OX40 agonist ivuxolimab in advanced cancers. Profiled with immunoSEQ multiplex PCR; TCRdb holds only in-frame clones, not every one. The data show 60,000 to 65,000 clones, approximately 90% seen once. The specimen was CD4+ or CD8+ T cells sorted from blood, collected in a trial of the OX40 agonist ivuxolimab. Every receptor here comes from an adult with an advanced solid tumor such as melanoma, head and neck, liver or kidney cancer.

V usage is TRBV6-5 and J usage is TRBJ2-2; TRBD2 matches at 8 bases. The CDR3 is 14 residues long. Trimming took 8 bases from V and 7 from J; bases not matched to a gene: 9. Germline V gene data show CDR1 as MNHEY and CDR2 as SVGAGI. The CDR3 nucleotides read TGTGCCAGCTCCAGCGGGAGACTTGTCGGGGAGCTGTTTTTT. Translating it yields CASSSGRLVGELFF.

The V call is TRBV11-2, the J call TRBJ2-1; D tentatively fits TRBD1 or TRBD2 (6 bases each). V shed 0 bases and J shed 8 bases, with 11 bases lying between them. Germline V gives CDR1 SGHAT, CDR2 FQNNGV. The CDR3 extends over 14 amino acids. The CDR3 DNA follows: TGTGCCAGCAGCTTAGATTGGAGGGGGGATGAGCAGTTCTTC. It codes for CASSLDWRGDEQFF.

The rearrangement links TRBV19 to TRBJ1-4, with D possibly matching TRBD1 (6 bases). Germline V gives CDR1 LNHDA, CDR2 SQIVND (reference sequence). V was pared by 8 bases and J by 5 bases, with 18 bases between. CDR3 length equals 15 residues. This chain's CDR3 is CASQQGQGQNEKLFF. The CDR3 region has the DNA TGTGCCAGTCAGCAGGGCCAGGGGCAGAATGAAAAACTGTTTTTT. The variable domain in full, completed from reference TRBV19 and TRBJ1-4, reads DGGITQSPKYLFRKEGQNVTLSCEQNLNHDAMYWYRQDPGQGLRLIYYSQIVNDFQKGDIAEGYSVSREKKESFPLTVTSAQKNPTAFYLCASQQGQGQNEKLFFGSGTQLSVL.

The chain is built from TRBV19 and TRBJ2-1; D could derive from TRBD1 or TRBD2 (6 bases each). The CDR3 loop spans 14 amino acids. V dropped 6 bases and J dropped 7 bases, with 16 bases sitting between them. Germline V gene data show CDR1 as LNHDA and CDR2 as SQIVND (reference sequence). The CDR3 region has the DNA TGTGCCAGTAGGGAAAGGGGGAGGTTTAATGAGCAGTTCTTC. Amino acids: CASRERGRFNEQFF.

Here the CDR3 reads CASSIRGAYGYTF. In nucleotides, the CDR3 is TGTGCCAGTAGTATTAGGGGGGCCTATGGCTACACCTTC. The chain has TRBV19 and TRBJ1-2, with D possibly being TRBD1 (6 bases). Trimming stripped 3 bases from V and 4 bases from J, with 9 bases between. CDR1 is LNHDA and CDR2 is SQIVND in the germline V gene (reference sequence). CDR3 length: 13 residues.

The chain couples TRBV7-2 to TRBJ2-5, with 9 bases fitting TRBD2. The closer fit of TRBJ2-7 to the DNA end suggests the J call may be wrong. CDR3 size: 16 residues. The germline V gene encodes CDR1 SGHTA and CDR2 FQGNSA. CDR3 nucleotides: TGTGCCAGCAGCCTCACAGGAGCGGGAGGTCTTTTCGAGCAGTACTTC. Translation: CASSLTGAGGLFEQYF.

The chain joins TRBV19 to TRBJ2-7, with 14 bases identical to TRBD2. This CDR3 comprises 14 residues. CDR1 is LNHDA, CDR2 SQIVND, per germline (reference sequence). With V trimmed by 4 bases and J by 5 bases, 1 base remained unmatched. In DNA, the CDR3 is TGTGCCAGTAGTACGGGACTAGCGGGAGACGAGCAGTACTTC. Protein sequence: CASSTGLAGDEQYF.

The rearrangement uses TRBV5-1 and TRBJ1-3, with no clear D. Trimming pared 2 bases from V and 0 bases from J, leaving 9 bases between. The length of the CDR3 is 15 residues. Germline lookup yields CDR1 SGHRS and CDR2 YFSETQ. CDR3 amino acids: CASSFDGDSGNTIYF. DNA of the CDR3: TGCGCCAGCAGCTTTGACGGTGACTCTGGAAACACCATATATTTT.

This rearrangement joins TRBV30 to TRBJ2-1; the match to TRBD2 covers 13 bases. The CDR3 sequence is 15 residues long. Germline trimming cut 2 bases from V and 6 bases from J; bases unmatched to any gene: 4. The germline V gene encodes CDR1 GTSNPN and CDR2 SVGIG (reference sequence). CDR3 loop: CAWSRRTSGGNEQFF. For the CDR3, the DNA is TGTGCCTGGAGTAGAAGGACTAGCGGGGGCAATGAGCAGTTCTTC.

The rearrangement uses TRBV14 and TRBJ2-1; weak D call: TRBD2 (6 bases). Germline V gene lookup returns CDR1 SGHDN and CDR2 FVKESK. The length of the CDR3 is 15 residues. The V end lost 6 bases, the J end lost 3 bases, and 15 bases lay between the germline ends. CDR3 sequence reads: CASSPLQTSYNEQFF. The CDR3, as DNA: TGTGCCAGCAGTCCCCTCCAGACTAGCTACAATGAGCAGTTCTTC.

The J gene is TRBJ2-7, the V gene TRBV18; 7 nucleotides agree with TRBD1. Trimming took 3 bases from V and 0 from J; bases not matched to a gene: 5. The germline gives CDR1 KGHSH, CDR2 LQKENI. The CDR3 has 15 residues. CDR3 sequence (DNA): TGTGCCAGCTCACCGACAGGGCCCGTCTCCTACGAGCAGTACTTC. As protein: CASSPTGPVSYEQYF. Supplemented by reference TRBV18 and TRBJ2-7, the full variable domain reads NAGVMQNPRHLVRRRGQEARLRCSPMKGHSHVYWYRQLPEEGLKFMVYLQKENIIDESGMPKERFSAEFPKEGPSILRIQQVVRGDSAAYFCASSPTGPVSYEQYFGPGTRLTVT.

The chain joins TRBV27 to TRBJ2-1, with 9 bases matching TRBD1. V lost 5 bases, J lost 7 bases, and 6 bases stayed unmatched. In germline, CDR1 is MNHEY, CDR2 SMNVEV (reference sequence). The CDR3 runs to 14 residues. CDR3 DNA: TGTGCCAGCAGTATCCGACAGGGGGGAAATGAGCAGTTCTTC. Amino acids: CASSIRQGGNEQFF.

The chain combines TRBV5-4 with TRBJ2-2, with 8 nucleotides matching TRBD2. The CDR3 consists of 18 residues. V lost 4 bases to trimming and J lost 8 bases; unmatched junction nucleotides: 19. The germline V gene encodes CDR1 SGHNT and CDR2 YYREEE (reference sequence). The CDR3 spells CASSPGRGSALPRGELFF. The CDR3 coding sequence is TGTGCCAGCAGCCCCGGGAGGGGTAGCGCGCTACCCCGGGGGGAGCTGTTTTTT.

The chain employs TRBV2 and TRBJ1-5; D unclear. Trimming shortened V by 5 bases and J by 0 bases, and 8 bases separated the two germline ends. In germline, CDR1 is SNHLY, CDR2 FYNNEI. The CDR3 has 14 amino acids. CDR3 in amino acids: CASSYDGSNQPQHF. CDR3 sequence (DNA): TGTGCCAGCAGTTACGACGGTAGCAATCAGCCCCAGCATTTT.

The chain carries TRBV6-6 and TRBJ2-3; 13 bases line up with TRBD2. The J segment lost 5 bases and the V segment lost 6 bases, leaving 8 bases of the junction unmatched. CDR1 MNHNY and CDR2 SVGAGI come from the germline V gene (reference sequence). The CDR3 length is 16 residues. CDR3 nucleotides: TGTGCCAGCAGCCGTGGACTAGCGGGAGCTGGAGATACGCAGTATTTT. The encoded protein is CASSRGLAGAGDTQYF.

The chain carries TRBV6-6 and TRBJ1-5, with unresolved D. V was clipped by 2 bases and J by 2 bases, with 4 bases between them. CDR3 length: 13 amino acids. CDR1 MNHNY and CDR2 SVGAGI come from the germline V gene (reference sequence). The CDR3, as DNA: TGTGCCAGCAGTTACAGGGGCAATCAGCCCCAGCATTTT. Translation gives CASSYRGNQPQHF.

V gene TRBV5-1 combines with J gene TRBJ2-3; D ambiguous. Trimming left V 0 bases short and J 4 bases short, with 0 bases between. There are 11 residues in the CDR3. CDR1 and CDR2 from the germline V gene are SGHRS and YFSETQ. Here the CDR3 reads CASSLADTQYF. The CDR3 nucleotides are TGCGCCAGCAGCTTGGCAGATACGCAGTATTTT.

This chain links TRBV6-5 with TRBJ2-7; D call uncertain. V lost 2 bases, J lost 5 bases, and 13 bases lay in between. CDR3 length: 14 residues. CDR1 and CDR2 from the germline V gene are MNHEY and SVGAGI. This CDR3 is CASSYLRTSHEQYF. CDR3 sequence (DNA): TGTGCCAGCAGTTACCTCCGGACCTCTCACGAGCAGTACTTC.

This chain links TRBV2 with TRBJ2-5, with TRBD2 matching 8 bases. This CDR3 is built from 16 residues. CDR1 and CDR2 from the germline V gene are SNHLY and FYNNEI. Losses at the gene ends were 2 bases for V and 4 bases for J; bases not matched to a gene: 9. The CDR3 sequence is CASSERWRSGRETQYF. For the CDR3, the DNA is TGTGCCAGCAGTGAACGTTGGAGGAGCGGGAGAGAGACCCAGTACTTC.

The J gene is TRBJ2-2, the V gene TRBV5-6; 9 nucleotides agree with TRBD1. J lost 6 bases, V lost 1 base, and 1 base had no gene match. The CDR3 spans 14 residues. Looked up from germline, CDR1 is SGHDT and CDR2 is YYEEEE. The CDR3 nucleotides read TGTGCCAGCAGCTTGAGGGACAGGGCCGGGGAGCTGTTTTTT. Amino acid sequence: CASSLRDRAGELFF.

There are a few counts of this clone. The V call is TRBV7-2, the J call TRBJ1-1; D is perhaps TRBD1 (6 bases). V shed 0 bases and J shed 9 bases, with 11 bases lying between them. The germline CDR1 and CDR2 sequences are SGHTA and FQGNSA. The CDR3 sequence is 13 residues long. The CDR3 DNA reads TGTGCCAGCAGCTTAGCGCAACAGGGAAAAGCTTTCTTT. Translation gives CASSLAQQGKAFF.